Below, 27 T cell receptor beta chains from the same sample are listed, as sequenced in a study of T-cell memory formation after mild COVID-19. From the 5' RACE reads, TCRdb called clonotypes with MiXCR, one entry per CDR3 protein. The table lists fewer than 75,000 distinct CDR3 sequences, over 9% of them singletons. Input material: PBMCs or a T cell subset sorted from them (not recorded which). The receptors originated from a man aged 18 to 30 who had mild COVID-19 (a few samples of this study predate the infection). Cell type and time point are not known.

This clonotype was seen a handful of times. The CDR3 reads CATSTPSGVSYNEQFF. For the CDR3, the DNA is TGTGCCACCAGCACCCCTAGCGGGGTCTCCTACAATGAGCAGTTCTTC. The chain joins TRBV15 to TRBJ2-1, with 9 bases aligning to TRBD2. The CDR3 runs 16 residues. J was trimmed by 0 bases and V by 4 bases; bases with no gene match: 4. From germline, CDR1 is LNHNV and CDR2 YYDKDF (reference sequence). The variable domain in full, completed from reference TRBV15 and TRBJ2-1, reads DAMVIQNPRYQVTQFGKPVTLSCSQTLNHNVMYWYQQKSSQAPKLLFHYYDKDFNNEADTPDNFQSRRPNTSFCFLDIRSPGLGDTAMYLCATSTPSGVSYNEQFFGPGTRLTVL.

This clonotype was observed a handful of times. The chain couples TRBV23-1 to TRBJ2-4; D is unresolved. TRBV23-1 is filed as an ORF, its function uncertain. The ends were cut back, 0 bases at V and 4 bases at J, with 10 bases in the middle. The CDR3 spans 15 residues. The DNA for the CDR3 is TGCGCCAGCAGTCAATCGATAGGGCGGAAAAACATTCAGTACTTC. Translated, it gives CASSQSIGRKNIQYF.

This clonotype was counted only a few times. The chain joins TRBV6-5 to TRBJ1-2; D uncertain. Trimming removed 8 bases from V and 8 bases from J, with 15 bases in between. This CDR3 has 12 amino acids. Germline lookup yields CDR1 MNHEY and CDR2 SVGAGI. CDR3: CASFFSPRGYTF. As DNA, the CDR3 is TGTGCCAGCTTTTTCAGCCCTCGAGGCTACACCTTC.

This clonotype came up many times. V usage is TRBV12-3 or TRBV12-4 and J usage is TRBJ2-5; 10 nucleotides agree with TRBD2. The CDR3 runs 16 residues. The V gene end was trimmed by 3 bases and the J gene end by 2 bases; junction bases not matched to a gene: 6. The CDR3, as DNA: TGTGCCAGCAGTTTCGGGCTAGCGGGGGTTCAAGAGACCCAGTACTTC. Amino acid sequence: CASSFGLAGVQETQYF.

The V call is TRBV6-6, the J call TRBJ1-1; 10 bases agree with TRBD1. Germline V gene lookup returns CDR1 MNHNY and CDR2 SVGAGI (reference sequence). Trimming removed 5 bases from V and 4 bases from J; junction bases left unmatched: 10. The CDR3 covers 16 residues. The CDR3 is CASSPPRQGAGTEAFF. The CDR3 DNA sequence: TGTGCCAGCAGTCCCCCTCGACAGGGGGCGGGCACTGAAGCTTTCTTT.

This clonotype was seen only a few times. The rearrangement joins TRBV6-5 to TRBJ1-4, with D hard to call. Germline lookup yields CDR1 MNHEY and CDR2 SVGAGI. V was clipped by 2 bases and J by 3 bases, with 7 bases between them. The CDR3 consists of 14 residues. The CDR3 here is CASSYLGSNEKLFF. DNA of the CDR3: TGTGCCAGCAGTTACCTAGGATCTAATGAAAAACTGTTTTTT.

The V and J genes are TRBV12-3 or TRBV12-4 and TRBJ2-1, with D possibly matching TRBD1 (6 bases). The CDR3 is 15 amino acids. V lost 7 bases and J 1 base, leaving 14 bases between the germline ends. CDR3 coding DNA: TGTGCCAGCACTACCCCCGGACAGTCCTACAATGAGCAGTTCTTC. Translation gives CASTTPGQSYNEQFF.

This clonotype was counted a few times. The chain uses TRBV7-9 and TRBJ2-3; D possibly uses TRBD1 or TRBD2 (6 bases each). With 1 base removed from V and 6 bases from J, the gap between germline ends came to 17 bases. The germline gives CDR1 SEHNR, CDR2 FQNEAQ (reference sequence). The CDR3 is made up of 16 amino acids. The CDR3 is CASSLELRGRGDTQYF. The DNA for the CDR3 is TGTGCCAGCAGCTTAGAACTACGGGGGCGCGGGGATACGCAGTATTTT.

The chain recombines TRBV20-1 with TRBJ1-2; D is ambiguous. V shed 6 bases and J shed 2 bases, with 13 bases lying between them. CDR1 DFQATT and CDR2 SNEGSKA come from the germline V gene (reference sequence). The CDR3 loop spans 13 amino acids. This CDR3 is CSATGSRNYGYTF. The CDR3 DNA reads TGCAGTGCCACGGGGAGCCGGAACTATGGCTACACCTTC.

The chain links TRBV14 to TRBJ2-2; D unresolved. Germline CDR1 and CDR2: SGHDN and FVKESK. The V end was cut by 3 bases, the J end by 2 bases, with 22 bases between. The CDR3 is 19 amino acids. The CDR3: CASSQAWGFGPLNTGELFF. CDR3 DNA sequence: TGTGCCAGCAGCCAGGCCTGGGGTTTTGGTCCACTAAACACCGGGGAGCTGTTTTTT.

In this sample, this clonotype turned up many times. This rearrangement joins TRBV12-3 or TRBV12-4 to TRBJ2-5; D is possibly TRBD1 or TRBD2 (5 bases each). This CDR3 has 11 residues. V was cut by 9 bases and J by 5 bases, with 10 bases left in between. The CDR3 sequence is CASGTRETQYF. In DNA, the CDR3 is TGTGCCAGTGGGACCCGGGAGACCCAGTACTTC.

This clonotype was counted ten times or more. The chain joins TRBV7-3 to TRBJ2-7; maybe TRBD1 (5 bases). Germline V gene lookup returns CDR1 SGHTA and CDR2 FQGTGA. The length of the CDR3 is 14 residues. Trimming took 2 bases from V and 3 from J, leaving 11 bases between them. The CDR3 loop reads CASSLHPGRYEQYV. The DNA of the CDR3 is TGTGCCAGCAGCTTACACCCAGGGCGCTACGAGCAGTACGTC.

The chain recombines TRBV29-1 with TRBJ1-1, with D possibly TRBD1 on 5 matching bases. CDR1 and CDR2 (germline): SQVTM, ANQGSEA. Trimming stripped 6 bases from V and 2 bases from J, with 10 bases between. The CDR3 extends over 12 amino acids. CDR3 amino acids: CSVTEINTEAFF. The CDR3 bases are TGCAGCGTGACAGAAATCAACACTGAAGCTTTCTTT.

This clonotype was counted between two and nine times. This sequence joins TRBV29-1 and TRBJ1-1; D not certain. CDR3 length: 12 amino acids. V was cut by 4 bases and J by 2 bases, with 8 bases left in between. The V gene's germline CDR1 is SQVTM and CDR2 ANQGSEA. The CDR3 loop reads CSVGDRNTEAFF. The CDR3 DNA reads as TGCAGCGTTGGAGACCGAAACACTGAAGCTTTCTTT.

In this sample, this clonotype turned up a few times. This sequence joins TRBV12-3 or TRBV12-4 and TRBJ1-1; no definite D call. The ends were cut back, 5 bases at V and 7 bases at J, with 11 bases in the middle. This CDR3 comprises 12 residues. The DNA for the CDR3 is TGTGCCAGCAGTCGGACGGGAAGTGAAGCTTTCTTT. As protein: CASSRTGSEAFF.

This clonotype was counted at least ten times. This chain connects TRBV7-2 to TRBJ1-1, with D maybe TRBD1 (5 bases). Trimming took 1 base from V and 8 from J, leaving 11 bases between them. The CDR3 totals 13 residues. Per germline, CDR1 SGHTA and CDR2 FQGNSA. CDR3 bases: TGTGCCAGCAGCTTAGTATCGGAGGGGGAAGCTTTCTTT. It is translated as CASSLVSEGEAFF.

This clonotype was picked up many times. This sequence joins TRBV6-2 or TRBV6-3 and TRBJ1-5; no definite D call. CDR3 length equals 14 residues. V was shortened by 7 bases and J by 7 bases, with 17 bases between the two germline ends. Germline CDR1 is MNHEY and CDR2 is SVGEGT. CDR3 sequence: CASTTVPFSQPQHF. In DNA form, the CDR3 reads TGTGCCAGCACCACGGTCCCGTTTTCGCAGCCCCAGCATTTT.

This clonotype was detected only a few times. DNA of the CDR3: TGTGCCAGCAGCGGCCCGGAAGGGACCCAGTACTTC. Protein product: CASSGPEGTQYF. V and J are TRBV7-2 and TRBJ2-5; D not resolved. The length of the CDR3 is 12 residues. Germline values: CDR1 SGHTA, CDR2 FQGNSA. Deletions cut 5 bases from V and 7 bases from J, with 11 bases between.

The chain carries TRBV7-2 and TRBJ2-1; 8 nucleotides align to TRBD1. With V trimmed by 6 bases and J by 13 bases, 8 bases remained unmatched. The CDR3 totals 12 residues. Germline CDR1 reads SGHTA; CDR2 reads FQGNSA. CDR3 nucleotide sequence: TGTGCCAGCAGAGAACAGGGGGGATCCCAGTTCTTC. Translating it yields CASREQGGSQFF.

This chain links TRBV20-1 with TRBJ1-1; D is perhaps TRBD1 (6 bases). Trimming took off 5 bases at V and 10 bases at J, with 20 bases between the two ends. The germline CDR1 and CDR2 sequences are DFQATT and SNEGSKA (reference sequence). The CDR3 has 13 residues. CDR3 DNA sequence: TGCAGTGCTCCAACAGGGAGTCGGGTAGGAGCTTTCTTT. It encodes CSAPTGSRVGAFF.

The chain employs TRBV6-5 and TRBJ2-7, with TRBD1 identical over 11 bases. Germline CDR1 is MNHEY and CDR2 is SVGAGI. Losses at the gene ends were 7 bases for V and 1 base for J; bases not matched to a gene: 12. The CDR3 totals 17 residues. The CDR3 nucleotides read TGTGCCAGCATCTCCGGGACAGGGGGGATTGGGTCCTACGAGCAGTACGTC. Its translation is CASISGTGGIGSYEQYV.

A few counts support this clonotype. The rearrangement joins TRBV10-3 to TRBJ2-3, with no clear D. Trimming cost V 4 bases and J 0 bases, with 5 bases left between them. The CDR3 spans 13 residues. CDR1 and CDR2 from the germline V gene are ENHRY and SYGVKD. The CDR3 DNA is TGTGCCATCAGTGCTCAGAGCACAGATACGCAGTATTTT. Translating gives CAISAQSTDTQYF.

This clonotype was seen repeatedly, ten times or more. This CDR3 is CSVRGADTEAFF. The CDR3 region has the DNA TGCAGTGTCCGAGGGGCGGACACTGAAGCTTTCTTT. V gene TRBV20-1 combines with J gene TRBJ1-1; tentatively, D is TRBD1 (5 bases). From germline, CDR1 is DFQATT and CDR2 SNEGSKA (reference sequence). V lost 7 bases to trimming and J lost 3 bases, with 12 bases between them. The CDR3 length is 12 residues.

This clonotype was recorded many times. This chain connects TRBV5-1 to TRBJ2-7, with unresolved D. CDR3 size: 12 residues. V was clipped by 4 bases and J by 3 bases, with 8 bases between them. Germline CDR1 and CDR2: SGHRS and YFSETQ. The CDR3, as DNA: TGCGCCAGCAGCGCGGACGGCTACGAGCAGTACTTC. It translates to CASSADGYEQYF. Full variable domain (missing parts from reference TRBV5-1 and TRBJ2-7): KAGVTQTPRYLIKTRGQQVTLSCSPISGHRSVSWYQQTPGQGLQFLFEYFSETQRNKGNFPGRFSGRQFSNSRSEMNVSTLELGDSALYLCASSADGYEQYFGPGTRLTVT.

The chain employs TRBV6-2 or TRBV6-3 and TRBJ1-5; D is undetermined. V was shortened by 4 bases and J by 7 bases, with 14 bases between the two germline ends. This CDR3 contains 14 residues. Germline V gives CDR1 MNHEY, CDR2 SVGEGT. CDR3 sequence (DNA): TGTGCCAGCAGTTCAGGATCCAGTGGACAGCCCCAGCATTTT. The encoded protein is CASSSGSSGQPQHF.

This clonotype was detected many times. The chain combines TRBV6-5 with TRBJ2-5; tentative D call: TRBD1 (5 bases). Per the germline V gene, CDR1 is MNHEY and CDR2 is SVGAGI. The CDR3 consists of 13 residues. V lost 9 bases to trimming and J lost 5 bases, with 16 bases between them. CDR3 residues: CARKKTAAETQYF. The CDR3 DNA sequence: TGTGCCAGAAAAAAGACAGCTGCGGAGACCCAGTACTTC.

This clonotype was found many times. The chain joins TRBV2 to TRBJ1-5; 8 bases fit TRBD1. CDR1 is SNHLY, CDR2 FYNNEI, per germline. There are 14 residues in the CDR3. With V trimmed by 10 bases and J by 5 bases, 10 bases remained unmatched. The CDR3 bases are TGTGCCACAAGGACAGGGTATGTGGATCAGCCCCAGCATTTT. This translates into CATRTGYVDQPQHF.